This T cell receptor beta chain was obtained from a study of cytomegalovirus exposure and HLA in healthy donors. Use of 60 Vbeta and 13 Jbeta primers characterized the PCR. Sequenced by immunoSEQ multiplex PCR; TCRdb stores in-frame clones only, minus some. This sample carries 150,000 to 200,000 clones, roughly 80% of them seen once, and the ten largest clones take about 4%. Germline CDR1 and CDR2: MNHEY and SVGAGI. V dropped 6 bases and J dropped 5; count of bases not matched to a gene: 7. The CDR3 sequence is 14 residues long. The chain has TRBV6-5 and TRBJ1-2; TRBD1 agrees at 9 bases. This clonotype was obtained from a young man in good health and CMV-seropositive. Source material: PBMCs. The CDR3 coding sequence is TGTGCCAGCAGCGGGACAGGGTTGGGTTATGGCTACACCTTC. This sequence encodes CASSGTGLGYGYTF.